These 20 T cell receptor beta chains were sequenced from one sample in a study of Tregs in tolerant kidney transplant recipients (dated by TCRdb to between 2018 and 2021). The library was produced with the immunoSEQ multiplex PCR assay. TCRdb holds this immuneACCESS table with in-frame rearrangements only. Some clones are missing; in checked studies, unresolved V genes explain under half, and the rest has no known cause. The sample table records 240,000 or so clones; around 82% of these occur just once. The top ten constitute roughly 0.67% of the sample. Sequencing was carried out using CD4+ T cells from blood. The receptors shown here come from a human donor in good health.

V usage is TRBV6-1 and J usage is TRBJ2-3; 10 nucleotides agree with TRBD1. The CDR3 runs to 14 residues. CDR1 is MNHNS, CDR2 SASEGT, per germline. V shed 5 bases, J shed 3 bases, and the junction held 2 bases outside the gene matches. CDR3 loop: CASSPGQGTDTQYF. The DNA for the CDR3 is TGTGCCAGCAGTCCGGGACAGGGGACAGATACGCAGTATTTT.

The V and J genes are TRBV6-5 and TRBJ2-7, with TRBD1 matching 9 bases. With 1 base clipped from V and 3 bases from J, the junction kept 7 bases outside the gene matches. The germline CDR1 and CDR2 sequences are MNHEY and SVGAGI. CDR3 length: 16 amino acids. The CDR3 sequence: CASSYLGTGLHYEQYF. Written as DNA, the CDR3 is TGTGCCAGCAGTTACTTGGGGACAGGGCTTCACTACGAGCAGTACTTC.

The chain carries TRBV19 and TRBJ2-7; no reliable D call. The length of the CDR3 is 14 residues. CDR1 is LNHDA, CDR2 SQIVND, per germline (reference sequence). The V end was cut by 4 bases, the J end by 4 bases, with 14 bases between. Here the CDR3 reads CASSRVGASYEQYF. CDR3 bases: TGTGCCAGTAGTAGGGTAGGAGCCAGTTACGAGCAGTACTTC.

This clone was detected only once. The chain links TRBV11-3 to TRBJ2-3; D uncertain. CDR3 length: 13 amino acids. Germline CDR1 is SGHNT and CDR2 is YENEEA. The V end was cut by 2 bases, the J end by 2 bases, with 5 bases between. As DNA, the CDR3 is TGTGCCAGCAGCTTACAGCCCACAGATACGCAGTATTTT. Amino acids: CASSLQPTDTQYF.

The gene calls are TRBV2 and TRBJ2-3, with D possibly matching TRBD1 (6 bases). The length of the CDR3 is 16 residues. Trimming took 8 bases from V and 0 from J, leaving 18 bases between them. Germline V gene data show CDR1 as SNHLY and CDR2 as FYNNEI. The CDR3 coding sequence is TGTGCCAGCGGAAACCAGGGGCTGCCTAGCACAGATACGCAGTATTTT. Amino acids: CASGNQGLPSTDTQYF.

The CDR3 region has the DNA TGTGCCAGTAGCCCCTGGCAGGGCCGCAATCAGCCCCAGCATTTT. Its translation is CASSPWQGRNQPQHF. The chain has TRBV6-1 and TRBJ1-5, with D possibly matching TRBD1 (5 bases). This CDR3 contains 15 residues. Germline V gene lookup returns CDR1 MNHNS and CDR2 SASEGT. V dropped 9 bases and J dropped 2 bases, with 17 bases sitting between them.

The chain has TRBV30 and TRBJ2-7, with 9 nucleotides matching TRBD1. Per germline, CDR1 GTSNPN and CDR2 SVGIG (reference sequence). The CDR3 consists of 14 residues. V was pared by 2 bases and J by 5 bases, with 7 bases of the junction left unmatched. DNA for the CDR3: TGTGCCTGGAGTAGGCCGGGACAGGGCCACGAGCAGTACTTC. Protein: CAWSRPGQGHEQYF.

The CDR3, as DNA: TGTGCCAGCAACATTCAGGGTCCCACTGAAGCTTTCTTT. This gives the protein CASNIQGPTEAFF. The V call is TRBV2, the J call TRBJ1-1; TRBD1 might be the D (5 bases). Germline V CDR1 and CDR2: SNHLY, FYNNEI. CDR3 length: 13 residues. Trimming stripped 7 bases from V and 4 bases from J, with 13 bases between.

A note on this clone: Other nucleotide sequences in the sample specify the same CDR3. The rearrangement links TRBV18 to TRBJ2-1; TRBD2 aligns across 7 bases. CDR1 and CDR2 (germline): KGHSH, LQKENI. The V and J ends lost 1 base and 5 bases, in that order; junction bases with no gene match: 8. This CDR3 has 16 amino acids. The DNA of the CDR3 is TGTGCCAGCTCACCACGGCCTAGCGGAGGAGACAATGAGCAGTTCTTC. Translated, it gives CASSPRPSGGDNEQFF.

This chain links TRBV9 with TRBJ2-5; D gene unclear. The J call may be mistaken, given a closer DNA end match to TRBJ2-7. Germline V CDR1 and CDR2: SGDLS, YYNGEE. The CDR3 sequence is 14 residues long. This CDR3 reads CASSPVGASYEQYF. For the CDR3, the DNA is TGTGCCAGCAGCCCCGTTGGTGCCTCCTACGAGCAGTACTTC.

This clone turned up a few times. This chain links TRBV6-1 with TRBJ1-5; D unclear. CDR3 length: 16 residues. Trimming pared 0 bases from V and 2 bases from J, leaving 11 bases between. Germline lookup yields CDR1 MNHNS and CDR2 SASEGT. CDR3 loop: CASSEAWGRGNQPQHF. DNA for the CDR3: TGTGCCAGCAGTGAAGCATGGGGTCGGGGCAATCAGCCCCAGCATTTT.

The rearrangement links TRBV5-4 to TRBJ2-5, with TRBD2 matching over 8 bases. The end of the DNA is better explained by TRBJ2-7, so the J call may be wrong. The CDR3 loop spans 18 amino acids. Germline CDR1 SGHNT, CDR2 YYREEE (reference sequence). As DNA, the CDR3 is TGTGCCAGCAGCTTGGACTCCTTCACTAGCGGTAACACCTACGAGCAGTACTTC. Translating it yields CASSLDSFTSGNTYEQYF.

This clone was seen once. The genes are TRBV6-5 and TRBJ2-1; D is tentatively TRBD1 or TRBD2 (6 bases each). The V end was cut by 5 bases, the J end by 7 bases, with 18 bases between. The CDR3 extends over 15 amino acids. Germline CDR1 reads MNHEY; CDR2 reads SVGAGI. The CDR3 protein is CASSKPRGVRNEQFF. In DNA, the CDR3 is TGTGCCAGCAGTAAACCTAGGGGGGTAAGGAATGAGCAGTTCTTC.

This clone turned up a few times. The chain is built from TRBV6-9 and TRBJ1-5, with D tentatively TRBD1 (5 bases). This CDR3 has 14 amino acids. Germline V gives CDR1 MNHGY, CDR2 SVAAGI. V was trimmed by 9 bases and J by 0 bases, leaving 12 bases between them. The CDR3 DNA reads TGTGCCAGTAAGGGACTTAATAGCAATCAGCCCCAGCATTTT. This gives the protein CASKGLNSNQPQHF.

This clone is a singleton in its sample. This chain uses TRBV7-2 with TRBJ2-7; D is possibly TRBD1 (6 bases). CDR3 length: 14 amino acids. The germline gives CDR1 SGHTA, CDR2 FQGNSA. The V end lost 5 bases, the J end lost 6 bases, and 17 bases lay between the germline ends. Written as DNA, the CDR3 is TGTGCCAGCAGCCCAAACAGGGCCCCCGGCGAGCAGTACTTC. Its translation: CASSPNRAPGEQYF. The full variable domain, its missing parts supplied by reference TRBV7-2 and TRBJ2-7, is GAGVSQSPSNKVTEKGKDVELRCDPISGHTALYWYRQSLGQGLEFLIYFQGNSAPDKSGLPSDRFSAERTGGSVSTLTIQRTQQEDSAVYLCASSPNRAPGEQYFGPGTRLTVT.

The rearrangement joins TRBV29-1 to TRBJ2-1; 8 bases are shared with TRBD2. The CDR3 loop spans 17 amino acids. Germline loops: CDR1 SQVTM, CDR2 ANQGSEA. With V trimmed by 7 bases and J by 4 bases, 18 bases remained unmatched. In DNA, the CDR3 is TGCAGCGCCGTAAAAAAACTAGCGGTTAGACTATACAATGAGCAGTTCTTC. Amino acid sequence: CSAVKKLAVRLYNEQFF.

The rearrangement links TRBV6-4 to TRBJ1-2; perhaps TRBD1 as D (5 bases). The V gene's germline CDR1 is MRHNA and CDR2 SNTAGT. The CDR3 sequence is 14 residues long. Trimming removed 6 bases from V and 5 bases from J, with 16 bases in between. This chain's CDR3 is CASSPRTGTYGYTF. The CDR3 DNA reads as TGTGCCAGCAGCCCCAGGACCGGGACTTATGGCTACACCTTC.

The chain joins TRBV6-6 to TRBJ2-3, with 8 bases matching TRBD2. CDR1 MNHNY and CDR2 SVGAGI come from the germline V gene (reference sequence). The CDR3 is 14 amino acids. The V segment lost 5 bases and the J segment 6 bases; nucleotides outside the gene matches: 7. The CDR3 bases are TGTGCCAGCAGTGCAGGCGGGGGGTTCGATACGCAGTATTTT. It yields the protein CASSAGGGFDTQYF.

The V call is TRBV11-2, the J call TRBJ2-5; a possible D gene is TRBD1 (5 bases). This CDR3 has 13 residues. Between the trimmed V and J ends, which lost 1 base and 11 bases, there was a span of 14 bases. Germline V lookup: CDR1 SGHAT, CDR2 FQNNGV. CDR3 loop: CASSLVRQTEQYF. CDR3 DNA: TGTGCCAGCAGCTTAGTGCGACAGACTGAGCAGTACTTC.

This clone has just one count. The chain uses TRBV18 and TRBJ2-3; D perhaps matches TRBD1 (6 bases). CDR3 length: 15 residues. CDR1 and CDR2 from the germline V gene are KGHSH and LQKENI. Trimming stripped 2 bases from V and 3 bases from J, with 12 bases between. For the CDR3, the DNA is TGTGCCAGCTCACCAGACAGGAGGCCTACAGATACGCAGTATTTT. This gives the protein CASSPDRRPTDTQYF.